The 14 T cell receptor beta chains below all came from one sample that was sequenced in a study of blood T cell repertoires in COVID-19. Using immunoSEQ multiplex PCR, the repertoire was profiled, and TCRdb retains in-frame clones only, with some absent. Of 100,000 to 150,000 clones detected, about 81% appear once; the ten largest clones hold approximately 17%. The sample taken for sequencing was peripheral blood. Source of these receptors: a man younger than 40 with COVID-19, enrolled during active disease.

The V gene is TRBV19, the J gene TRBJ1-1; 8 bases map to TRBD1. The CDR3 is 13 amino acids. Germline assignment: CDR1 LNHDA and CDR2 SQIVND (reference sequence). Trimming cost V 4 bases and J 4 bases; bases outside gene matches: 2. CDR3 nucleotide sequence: TGTGCCAGTAGTAGACAGGGGAGCACTGAAGCTTTCTTT. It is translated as CASSRQGSTEAFF.

In DNA form, the CDR3 reads TGTGCCAGCAGCTTTGATCCTCCGCTAGGCACCGGGGAGCTGTTTTTT. Its translation is CASSFDPPLGTGELFF. The rearrangement joins TRBV7-8 to TRBJ2-2; D gene unclear. Germline V gives CDR1 SGHVS, CDR2 FQNEAQ. V gave up 3 bases and J gave up 4 bases, with 15 bases separating them. CDR3 length: 16 residues.

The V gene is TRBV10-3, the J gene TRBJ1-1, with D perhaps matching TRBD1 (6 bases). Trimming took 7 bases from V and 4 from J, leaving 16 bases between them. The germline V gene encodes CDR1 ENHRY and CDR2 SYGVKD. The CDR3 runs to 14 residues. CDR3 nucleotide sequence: TGTGCCATCAAAGGGGGGGCAGGGCGCACTGAAGCTTTCTTT. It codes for CAIKGGAGRTEAFF.

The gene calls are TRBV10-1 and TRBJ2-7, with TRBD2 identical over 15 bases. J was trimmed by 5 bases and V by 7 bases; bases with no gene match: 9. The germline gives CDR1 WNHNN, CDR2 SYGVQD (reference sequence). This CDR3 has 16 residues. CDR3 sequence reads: CASTRTSGRALDEQYF. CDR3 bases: TGCGCCAGCACCCGGACTAGCGGGAGGGCCTTAGACGAGCAGTACTTC.

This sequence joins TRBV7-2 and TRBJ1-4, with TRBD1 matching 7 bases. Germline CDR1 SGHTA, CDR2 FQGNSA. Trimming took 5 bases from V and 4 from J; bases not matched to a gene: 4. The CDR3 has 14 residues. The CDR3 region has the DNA TGTGCCAGCAGCGCGGGACAGTATAATGAAAAACTGTTTTTT. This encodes CASSAGQYNEKLFF.

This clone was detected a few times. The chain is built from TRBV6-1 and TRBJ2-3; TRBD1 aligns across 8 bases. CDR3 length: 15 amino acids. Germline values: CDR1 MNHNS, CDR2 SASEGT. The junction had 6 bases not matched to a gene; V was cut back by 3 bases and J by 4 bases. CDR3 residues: CASSDTAGGADTQYF. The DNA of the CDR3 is TGTGCCAGCAGTGATACGGCAGGGGGCGCAGATACGCAGTATTTT.

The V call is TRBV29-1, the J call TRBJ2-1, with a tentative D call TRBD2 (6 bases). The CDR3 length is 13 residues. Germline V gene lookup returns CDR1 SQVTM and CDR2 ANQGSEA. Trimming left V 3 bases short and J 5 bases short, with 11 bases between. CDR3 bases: TGCAGCGTTGAGGTTACTAGCCACAATGAGCAGTTCTTC. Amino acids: CSVEVTSHNEQFF.

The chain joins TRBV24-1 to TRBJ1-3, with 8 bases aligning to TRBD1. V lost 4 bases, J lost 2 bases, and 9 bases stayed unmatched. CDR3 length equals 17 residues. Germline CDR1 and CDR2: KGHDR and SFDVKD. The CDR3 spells CATSDNYRGSAGNTIYF. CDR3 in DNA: TGTGCCACCAGTGACAACTACAGGGGGTCGGCTGGAAACACCATATATTTT.

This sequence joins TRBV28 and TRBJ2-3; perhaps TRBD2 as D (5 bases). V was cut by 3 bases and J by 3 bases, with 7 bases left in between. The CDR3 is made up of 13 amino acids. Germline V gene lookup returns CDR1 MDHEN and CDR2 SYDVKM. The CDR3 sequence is CASSLGGTDTQYF. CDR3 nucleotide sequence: TGTGCCAGCAGTTTGGGCGGGACAGATACGCAGTATTTT.

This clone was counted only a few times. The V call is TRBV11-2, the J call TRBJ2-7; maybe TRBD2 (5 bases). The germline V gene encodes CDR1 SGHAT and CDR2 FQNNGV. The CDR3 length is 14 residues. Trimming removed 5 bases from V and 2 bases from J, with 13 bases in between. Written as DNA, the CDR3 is TGTGCCAGCAGCCCCTTCTCGGGGACCTACGAGCAGTACTTC. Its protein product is CASSPFSGTYEQYF.

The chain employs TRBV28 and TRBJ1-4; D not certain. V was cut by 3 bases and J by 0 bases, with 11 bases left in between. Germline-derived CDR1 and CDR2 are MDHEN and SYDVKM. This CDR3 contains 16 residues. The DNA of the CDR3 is TGTGCCAGCAGTTTTAACACCCGGGCAACTAATGAAAAACTGTTTTTT. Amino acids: CASSFNTRATNEKLFF.

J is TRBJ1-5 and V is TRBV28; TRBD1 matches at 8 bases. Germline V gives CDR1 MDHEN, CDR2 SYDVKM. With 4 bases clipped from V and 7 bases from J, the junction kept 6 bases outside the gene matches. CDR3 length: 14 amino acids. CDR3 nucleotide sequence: TGTGCCAGCAGTTCTGGGACAGGCGCCCAGCCCCAGCATTTT. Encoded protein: CASSSGTGAQPQHF.

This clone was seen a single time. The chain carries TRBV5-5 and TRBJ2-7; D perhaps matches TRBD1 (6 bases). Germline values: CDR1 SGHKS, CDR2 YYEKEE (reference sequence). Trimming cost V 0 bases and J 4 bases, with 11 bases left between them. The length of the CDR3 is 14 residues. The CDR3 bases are TGTGCCAGCAGCTTGGGGGGGCCGGTTTACGAGCAGTACTTC. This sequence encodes CASSLGGPVYEQYF.

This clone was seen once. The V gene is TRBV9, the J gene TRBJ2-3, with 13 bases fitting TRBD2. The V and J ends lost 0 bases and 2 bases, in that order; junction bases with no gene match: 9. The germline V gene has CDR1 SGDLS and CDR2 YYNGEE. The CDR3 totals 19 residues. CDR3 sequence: CASSVGAGTSGTITDTQYF. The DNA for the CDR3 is TGTGCCAGCAGCGTAGGAGCAGGGACTAGCGGGACTATCACAGATACGCAGTATTTT.